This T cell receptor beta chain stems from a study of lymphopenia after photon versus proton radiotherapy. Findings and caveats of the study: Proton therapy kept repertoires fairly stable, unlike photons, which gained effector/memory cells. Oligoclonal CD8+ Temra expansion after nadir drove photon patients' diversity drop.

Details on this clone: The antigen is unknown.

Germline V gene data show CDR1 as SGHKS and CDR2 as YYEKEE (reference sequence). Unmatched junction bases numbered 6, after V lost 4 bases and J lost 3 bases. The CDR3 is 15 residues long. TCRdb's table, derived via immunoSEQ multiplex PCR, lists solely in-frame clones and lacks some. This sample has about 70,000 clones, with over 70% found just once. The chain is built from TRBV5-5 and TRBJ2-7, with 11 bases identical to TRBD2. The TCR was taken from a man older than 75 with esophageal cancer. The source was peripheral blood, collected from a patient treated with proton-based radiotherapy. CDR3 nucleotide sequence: TGTGCCAGCAGCCAGGGACTAGCGGCAGGCTACGAGCAGTACTTC. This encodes CASSQGLAAGYEQYF.